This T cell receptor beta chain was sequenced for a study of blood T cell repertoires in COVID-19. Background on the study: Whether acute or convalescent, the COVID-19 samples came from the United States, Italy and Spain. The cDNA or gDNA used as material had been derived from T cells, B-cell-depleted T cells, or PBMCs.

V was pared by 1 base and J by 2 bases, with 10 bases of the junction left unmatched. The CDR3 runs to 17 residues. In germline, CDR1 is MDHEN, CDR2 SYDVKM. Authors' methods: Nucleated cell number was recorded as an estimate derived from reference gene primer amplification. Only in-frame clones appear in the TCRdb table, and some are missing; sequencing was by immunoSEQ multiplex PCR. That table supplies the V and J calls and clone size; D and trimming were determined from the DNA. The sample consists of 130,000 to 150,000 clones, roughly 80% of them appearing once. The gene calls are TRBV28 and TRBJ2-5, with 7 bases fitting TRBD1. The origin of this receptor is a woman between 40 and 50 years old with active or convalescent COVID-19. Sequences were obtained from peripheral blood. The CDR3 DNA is TGTGCCAGCAGTTTATTTTCATGGGACAGAGAACAAGAGACCCAGTACTTC. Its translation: CASSLFSWDREQETQYF.